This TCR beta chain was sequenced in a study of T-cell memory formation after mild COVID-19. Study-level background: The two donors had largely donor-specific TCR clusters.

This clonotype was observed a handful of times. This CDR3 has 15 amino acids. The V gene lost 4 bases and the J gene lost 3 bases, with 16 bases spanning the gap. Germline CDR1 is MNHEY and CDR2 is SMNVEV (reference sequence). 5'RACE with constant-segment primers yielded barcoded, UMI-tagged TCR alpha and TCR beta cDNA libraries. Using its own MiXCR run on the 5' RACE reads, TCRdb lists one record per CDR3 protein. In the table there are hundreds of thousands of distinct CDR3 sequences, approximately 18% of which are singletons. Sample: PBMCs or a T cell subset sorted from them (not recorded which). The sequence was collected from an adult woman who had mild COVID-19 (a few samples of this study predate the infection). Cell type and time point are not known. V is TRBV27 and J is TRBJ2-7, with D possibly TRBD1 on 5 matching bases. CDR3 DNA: TGTGCCAGCAGTTCTGGGGCCGTCCCCTACTACGAGCAGTACTTC. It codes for CASSSGAVPYYEQYF.